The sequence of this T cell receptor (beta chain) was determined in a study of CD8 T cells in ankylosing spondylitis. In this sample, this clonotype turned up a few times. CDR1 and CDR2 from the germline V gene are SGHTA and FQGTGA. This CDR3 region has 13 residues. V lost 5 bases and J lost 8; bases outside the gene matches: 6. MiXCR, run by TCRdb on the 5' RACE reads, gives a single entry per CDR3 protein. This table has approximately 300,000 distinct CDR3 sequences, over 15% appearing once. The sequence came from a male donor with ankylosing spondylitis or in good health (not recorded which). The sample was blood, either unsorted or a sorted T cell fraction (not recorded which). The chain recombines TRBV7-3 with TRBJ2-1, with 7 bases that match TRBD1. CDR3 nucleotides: TGTGCCAGCAGCGTTGACAGGGAACATGAGCAGTTCTTC. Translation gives CASSVDREHEQFF. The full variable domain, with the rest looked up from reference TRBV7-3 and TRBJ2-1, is GAGVSQTPSNKVTEKGKYVELRCDPISGHTALYWYRQSLGQGPEFLIYFQGTGAADDSGLPNDRFFAVRPEGSVSTLKIQRTERGDSAVYLCASSVDREHEQFFGPGTRLTVL.